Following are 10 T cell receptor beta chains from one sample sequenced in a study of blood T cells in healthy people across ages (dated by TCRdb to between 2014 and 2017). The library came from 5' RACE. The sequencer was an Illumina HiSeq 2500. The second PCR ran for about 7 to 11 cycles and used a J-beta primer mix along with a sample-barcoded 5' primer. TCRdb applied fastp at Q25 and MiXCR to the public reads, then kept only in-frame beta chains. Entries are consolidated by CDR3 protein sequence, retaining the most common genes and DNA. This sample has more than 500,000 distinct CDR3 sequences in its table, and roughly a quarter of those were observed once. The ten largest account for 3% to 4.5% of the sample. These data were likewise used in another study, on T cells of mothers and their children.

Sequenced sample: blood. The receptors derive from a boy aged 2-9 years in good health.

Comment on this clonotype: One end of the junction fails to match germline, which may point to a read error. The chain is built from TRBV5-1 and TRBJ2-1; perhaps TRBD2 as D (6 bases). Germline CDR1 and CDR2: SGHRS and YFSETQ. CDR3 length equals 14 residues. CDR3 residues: CASNLDGLNNEQFF. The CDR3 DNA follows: TGCGCCAGCAACTTGGACGGACTAAACAATGAGCAGTTCTTC.

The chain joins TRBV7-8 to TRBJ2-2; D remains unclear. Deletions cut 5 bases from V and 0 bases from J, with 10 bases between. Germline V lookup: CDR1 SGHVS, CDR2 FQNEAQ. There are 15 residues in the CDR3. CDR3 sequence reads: CASSPRPPNTGELFF. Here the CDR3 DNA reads TGTGCCAGCAGCCCACGACCGCCGAACACCGGGGAGCTGTTTTTT.

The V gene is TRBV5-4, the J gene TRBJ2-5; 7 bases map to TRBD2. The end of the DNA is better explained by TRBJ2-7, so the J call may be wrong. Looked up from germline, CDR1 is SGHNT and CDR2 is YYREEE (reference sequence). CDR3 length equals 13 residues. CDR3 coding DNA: TGTGCCAGCAGCGCGGGGCGGGAGCCCGAGCAGTACTTC. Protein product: CASSAGREPEQYF.

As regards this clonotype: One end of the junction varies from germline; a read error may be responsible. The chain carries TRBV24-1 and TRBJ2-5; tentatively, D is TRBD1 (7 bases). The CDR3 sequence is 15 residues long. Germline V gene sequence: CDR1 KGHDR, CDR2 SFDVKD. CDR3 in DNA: TGTGCCGCCAGTGAGGGGGGACAGCCGGAAGAGACCCAGTACTTC. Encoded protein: CAASEGGQPEETQYF.

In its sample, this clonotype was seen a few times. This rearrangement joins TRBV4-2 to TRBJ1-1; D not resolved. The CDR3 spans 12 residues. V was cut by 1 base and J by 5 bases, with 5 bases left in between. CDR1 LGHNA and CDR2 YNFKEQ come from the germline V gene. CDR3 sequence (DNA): TGTGCCAGCAGCCAAGGGGAAACTGAAGCTTTCTTT. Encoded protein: CASSQGETEAFF.

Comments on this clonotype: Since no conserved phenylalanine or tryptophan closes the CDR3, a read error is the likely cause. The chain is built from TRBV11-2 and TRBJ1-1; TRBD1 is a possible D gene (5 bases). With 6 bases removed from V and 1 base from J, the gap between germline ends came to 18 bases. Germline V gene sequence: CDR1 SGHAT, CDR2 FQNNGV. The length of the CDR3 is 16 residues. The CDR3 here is CASRPTAPWGNTEAFL. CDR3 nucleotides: TGTGCCAGCAGGCCGACAGCTCCCTGGGGGAACACTGAAGCTTTCCTT.

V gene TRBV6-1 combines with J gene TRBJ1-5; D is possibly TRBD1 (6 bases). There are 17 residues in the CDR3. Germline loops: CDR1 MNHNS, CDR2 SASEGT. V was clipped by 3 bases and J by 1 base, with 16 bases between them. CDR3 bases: TGTGCCAGCAGTGAGGGGGGAGGGGGAGGAAGCAATCAGCCCCAGCATTTT. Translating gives CASSEGGGGGSNQPQHF.

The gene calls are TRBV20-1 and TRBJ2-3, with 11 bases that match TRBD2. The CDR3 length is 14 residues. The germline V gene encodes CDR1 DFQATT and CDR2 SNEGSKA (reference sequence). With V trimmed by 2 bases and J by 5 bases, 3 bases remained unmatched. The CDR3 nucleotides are TGCAGTGCTAGAATAGCGGGGGGGAAAGATACGCAGTATTTT. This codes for CSARIAGGKDTQYF.

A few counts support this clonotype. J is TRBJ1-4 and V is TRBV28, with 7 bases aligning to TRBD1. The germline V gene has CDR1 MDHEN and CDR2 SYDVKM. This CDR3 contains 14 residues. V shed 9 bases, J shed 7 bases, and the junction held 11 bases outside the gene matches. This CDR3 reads CASGKTGLVEKLFF. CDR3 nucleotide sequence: TGTGCCAGTGGCAAGACAGGGCTGGTTGAAAAACTGTTTTTT.

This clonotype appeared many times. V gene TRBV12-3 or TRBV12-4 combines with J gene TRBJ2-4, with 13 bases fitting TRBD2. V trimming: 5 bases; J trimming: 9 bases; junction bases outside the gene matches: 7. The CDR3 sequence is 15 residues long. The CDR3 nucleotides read TGTGCCAGCAGTCCAGGGACTAGCGGGGCGGGCATTCAGTACTTC. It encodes CASSPGTSGAGIQYF.